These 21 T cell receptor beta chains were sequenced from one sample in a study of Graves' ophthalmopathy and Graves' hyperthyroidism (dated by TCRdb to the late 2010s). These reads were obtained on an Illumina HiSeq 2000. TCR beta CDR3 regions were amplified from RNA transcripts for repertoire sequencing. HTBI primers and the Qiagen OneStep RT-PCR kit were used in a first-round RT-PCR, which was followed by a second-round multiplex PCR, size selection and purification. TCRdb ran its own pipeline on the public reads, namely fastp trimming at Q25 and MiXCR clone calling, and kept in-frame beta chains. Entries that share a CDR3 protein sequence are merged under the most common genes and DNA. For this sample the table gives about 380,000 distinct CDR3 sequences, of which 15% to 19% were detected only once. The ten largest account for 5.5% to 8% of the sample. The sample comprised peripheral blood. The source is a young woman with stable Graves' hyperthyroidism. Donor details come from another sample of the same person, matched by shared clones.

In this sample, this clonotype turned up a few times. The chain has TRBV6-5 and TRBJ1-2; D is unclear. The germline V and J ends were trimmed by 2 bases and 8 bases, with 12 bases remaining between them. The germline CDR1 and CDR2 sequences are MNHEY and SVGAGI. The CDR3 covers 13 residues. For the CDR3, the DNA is TGTGCCAGCAGTTACGAGGATGGTCGGGGCTACACCTTC. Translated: CASSYEDGRGYTF.

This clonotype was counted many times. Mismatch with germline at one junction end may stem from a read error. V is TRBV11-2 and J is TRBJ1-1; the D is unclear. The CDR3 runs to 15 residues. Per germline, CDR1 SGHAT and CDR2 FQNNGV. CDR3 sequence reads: CASSLKTPGNSEAFF. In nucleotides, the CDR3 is TGTGCCAGCAGCTTAAAGACGCCCGGGAACTCTGAAGCTTTCTTT.

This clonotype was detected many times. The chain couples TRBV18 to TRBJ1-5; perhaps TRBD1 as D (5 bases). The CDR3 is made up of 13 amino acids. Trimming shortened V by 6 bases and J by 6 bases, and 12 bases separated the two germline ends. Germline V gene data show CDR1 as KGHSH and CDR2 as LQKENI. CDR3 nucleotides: TGTGCCAGCTCCCCCGCTCAGGGTCAGCCCCAGCATTTT. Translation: CASSPAQGQPQHF. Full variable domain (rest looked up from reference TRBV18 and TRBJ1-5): NAGVMQNPRHLVRRRGQEARLRCSPMKGHSHVYWYRQLPEEGLKFMVYLQKENIIDESGMPKERFSAEFPKEGPSILRIQQVVRGDSAAYFCASSPAQGQPQHFGDGTRLSIL.

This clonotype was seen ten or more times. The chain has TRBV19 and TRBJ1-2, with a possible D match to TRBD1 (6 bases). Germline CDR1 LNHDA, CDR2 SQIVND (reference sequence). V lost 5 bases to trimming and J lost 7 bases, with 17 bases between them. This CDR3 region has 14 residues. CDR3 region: CASSLRTAGLGYTF. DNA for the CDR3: TGTGCCAGTAGTCTTCGGACAGCCGGCCTTGGCTACACCTTC. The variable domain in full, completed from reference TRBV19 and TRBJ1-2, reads DGGITQSPKYLFRKEGQNVTLSCEQNLNHDAMYWYRQDPGQGLRLIYYSQIVNDFQKGDIAEGYSVSREKKESFPLTVTSAQKNPTAFYLCASSLRTAGLGYTFGSGTRLTVV.

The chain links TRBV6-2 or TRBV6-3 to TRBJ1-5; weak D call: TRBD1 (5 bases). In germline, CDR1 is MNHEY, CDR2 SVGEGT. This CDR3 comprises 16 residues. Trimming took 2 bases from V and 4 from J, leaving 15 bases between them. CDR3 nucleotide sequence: TGTGCCAGCAGTTACCGAACGGCGGGGGGAAATCAGCCCCAGCATTTT. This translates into CASSYRTAGGNQPQHF.

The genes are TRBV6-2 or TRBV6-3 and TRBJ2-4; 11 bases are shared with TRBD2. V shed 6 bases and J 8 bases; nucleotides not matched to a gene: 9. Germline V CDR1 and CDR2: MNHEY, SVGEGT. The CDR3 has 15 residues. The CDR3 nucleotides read TGTGCCAGCAGCCCCAGGACTAGCGGGCTGGACATTCAGTACTTC. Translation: CASSPRTSGLDIQYF.

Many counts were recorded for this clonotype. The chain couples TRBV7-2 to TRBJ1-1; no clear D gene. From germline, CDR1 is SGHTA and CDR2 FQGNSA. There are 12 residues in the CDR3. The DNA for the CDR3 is TGTGCTAGCCGTTCTGGGCGCACTGAAGCTTTCTTT. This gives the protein CASRSGRTEAFF.

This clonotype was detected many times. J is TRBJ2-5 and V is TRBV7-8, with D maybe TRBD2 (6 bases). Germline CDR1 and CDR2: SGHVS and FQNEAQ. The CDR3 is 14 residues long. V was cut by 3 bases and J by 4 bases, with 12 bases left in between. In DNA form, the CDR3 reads TGTGCCAGCAGCTTGGGCGGGGCCCCAGAGACCCAGTACTTC. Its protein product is CASSLGGAPETQYF.

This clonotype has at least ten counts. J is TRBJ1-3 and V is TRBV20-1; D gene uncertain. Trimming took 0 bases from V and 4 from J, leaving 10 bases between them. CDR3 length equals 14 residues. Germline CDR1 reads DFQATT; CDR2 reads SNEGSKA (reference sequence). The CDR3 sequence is CSARDQFGGNTIYF. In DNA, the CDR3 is TGCAGTGCTAGAGATCAATTCGGAGGAAACACCATATATTTT.

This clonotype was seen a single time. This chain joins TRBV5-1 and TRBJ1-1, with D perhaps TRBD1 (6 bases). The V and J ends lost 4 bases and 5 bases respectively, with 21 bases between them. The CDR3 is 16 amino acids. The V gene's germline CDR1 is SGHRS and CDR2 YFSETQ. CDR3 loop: CASSLGGTGFRTEAFF. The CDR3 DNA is TGCGCCAGCAGCCTGGGAGGAACAGGGTTCCGGACTGAAGCTTTCTTT.

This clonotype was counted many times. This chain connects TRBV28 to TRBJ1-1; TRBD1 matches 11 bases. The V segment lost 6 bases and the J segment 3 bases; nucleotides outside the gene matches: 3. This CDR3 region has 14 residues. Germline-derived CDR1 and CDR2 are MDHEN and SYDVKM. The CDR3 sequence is CASSPGQGDTEAFF. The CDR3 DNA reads TGTGCCAGCAGCCCGGGACAGGGGGACACTGAAGCTTTCTTT.

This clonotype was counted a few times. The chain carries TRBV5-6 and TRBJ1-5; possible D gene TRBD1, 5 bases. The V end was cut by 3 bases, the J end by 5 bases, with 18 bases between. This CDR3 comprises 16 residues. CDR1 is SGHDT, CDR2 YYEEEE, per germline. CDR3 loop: CASSSLEQGLHQPQHF. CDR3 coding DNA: TGTGCCAGCAGCTCACTTGAGCAGGGTTTGCATCAGCCCCAGCATTTT.

CDR3 nucleotide sequence: TGTGCCAGCAGTTTAGGCGGGGAAGGAGTGTACGAGCAGTACTTC. It is translated as CASSLGGEGVYEQYF. The chain uses TRBV12-3 or TRBV12-4 and TRBJ2-7; maybe TRBD2 (6 bases). The germline V and J ends were trimmed by 1 base and 4 bases, with 14 bases remaining between them. This CDR3 contains 15 residues.

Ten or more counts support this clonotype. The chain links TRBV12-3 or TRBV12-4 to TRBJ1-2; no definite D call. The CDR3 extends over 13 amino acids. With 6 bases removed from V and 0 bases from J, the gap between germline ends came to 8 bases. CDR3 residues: CASSLASNYGYTF. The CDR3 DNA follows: TGTGCCAGCAGCCTTGCATCTAACTATGGCTACACCTTC.

The CDR3 protein is CASSREQGETQYF. The CDR3 DNA follows: TGTGCCAGCAGTAGGGAACAGGGGGAGACCCAGTACTTC. The chain uses TRBV6-1 and TRBJ2-5; 7 positions match TRBD1. CDR3 length: 13 residues. The V gene end was trimmed by 5 bases and the J gene end by 5 bases; junction bases not matched to a gene: 5. Germline V gene sequence: CDR1 MNHNS, CDR2 SASEGT.

The CDR3 coding sequence is TGTGCCAGCAAAAAGAGACCGAACACTGAAGCTTTCTTT. Protein: CASKKRPNTEAFF. V and J are TRBV27 and TRBJ1-1; D is unclear. Trimming pared 7 bases from V and 1 base from J, leaving 10 bases between. The CDR3 is 13 residues long. Per the germline V gene, CDR1 is MNHEY and CDR2 is SMNVEV (reference sequence).

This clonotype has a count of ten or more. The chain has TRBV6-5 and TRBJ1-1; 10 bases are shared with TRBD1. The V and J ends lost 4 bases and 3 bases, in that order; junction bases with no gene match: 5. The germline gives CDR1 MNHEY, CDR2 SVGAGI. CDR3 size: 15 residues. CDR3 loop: CASSSLGTGDTEAFF. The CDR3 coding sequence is TGTGCCAGCAGTTCTTTGGGGACAGGGGACACTGAAGCTTTCTTT.

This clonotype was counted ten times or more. CDR3 region: CASSSLGRTEQETQYF. DNA of the CDR3: TGTGCCAGCAGCTCCTTAGGCCGGACGGAACAAGAGACCCAGTACTTC. This chain connects TRBV7-2 to TRBJ2-5, with D unclear. Trimming stripped 4 bases from V and 2 bases from J, with 17 bases between. Germline V gene data show CDR1 as SGHTA and CDR2 as FQGNSA. The CDR3 sequence is 16 residues long.

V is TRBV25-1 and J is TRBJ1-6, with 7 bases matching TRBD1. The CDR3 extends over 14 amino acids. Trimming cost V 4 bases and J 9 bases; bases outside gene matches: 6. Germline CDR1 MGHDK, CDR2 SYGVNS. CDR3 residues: CASSGQGISSPLHF. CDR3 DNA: TGTGCCAGCAGTGGACAGGGCATAAGTTCACCCCTCCACTTT.

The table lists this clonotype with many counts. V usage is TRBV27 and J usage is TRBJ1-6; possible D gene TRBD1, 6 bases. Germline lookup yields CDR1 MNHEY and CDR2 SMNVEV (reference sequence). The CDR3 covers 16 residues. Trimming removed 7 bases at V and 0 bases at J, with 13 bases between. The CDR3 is CASTPADSSYNSPLHF. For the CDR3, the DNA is TGTGCCAGCACCCCCGCGGACAGCTCCTATAATTCACCCCTCCACTTT.

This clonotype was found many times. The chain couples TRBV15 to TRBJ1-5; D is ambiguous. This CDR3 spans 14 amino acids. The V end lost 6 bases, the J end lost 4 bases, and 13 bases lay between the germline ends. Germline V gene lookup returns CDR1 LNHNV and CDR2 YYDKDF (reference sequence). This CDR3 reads CATSGGLRNQPQHF. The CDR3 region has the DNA TGTGCCACCAGTGGCGGGTTGAGAAATCAGCCCCAGCATTTT.